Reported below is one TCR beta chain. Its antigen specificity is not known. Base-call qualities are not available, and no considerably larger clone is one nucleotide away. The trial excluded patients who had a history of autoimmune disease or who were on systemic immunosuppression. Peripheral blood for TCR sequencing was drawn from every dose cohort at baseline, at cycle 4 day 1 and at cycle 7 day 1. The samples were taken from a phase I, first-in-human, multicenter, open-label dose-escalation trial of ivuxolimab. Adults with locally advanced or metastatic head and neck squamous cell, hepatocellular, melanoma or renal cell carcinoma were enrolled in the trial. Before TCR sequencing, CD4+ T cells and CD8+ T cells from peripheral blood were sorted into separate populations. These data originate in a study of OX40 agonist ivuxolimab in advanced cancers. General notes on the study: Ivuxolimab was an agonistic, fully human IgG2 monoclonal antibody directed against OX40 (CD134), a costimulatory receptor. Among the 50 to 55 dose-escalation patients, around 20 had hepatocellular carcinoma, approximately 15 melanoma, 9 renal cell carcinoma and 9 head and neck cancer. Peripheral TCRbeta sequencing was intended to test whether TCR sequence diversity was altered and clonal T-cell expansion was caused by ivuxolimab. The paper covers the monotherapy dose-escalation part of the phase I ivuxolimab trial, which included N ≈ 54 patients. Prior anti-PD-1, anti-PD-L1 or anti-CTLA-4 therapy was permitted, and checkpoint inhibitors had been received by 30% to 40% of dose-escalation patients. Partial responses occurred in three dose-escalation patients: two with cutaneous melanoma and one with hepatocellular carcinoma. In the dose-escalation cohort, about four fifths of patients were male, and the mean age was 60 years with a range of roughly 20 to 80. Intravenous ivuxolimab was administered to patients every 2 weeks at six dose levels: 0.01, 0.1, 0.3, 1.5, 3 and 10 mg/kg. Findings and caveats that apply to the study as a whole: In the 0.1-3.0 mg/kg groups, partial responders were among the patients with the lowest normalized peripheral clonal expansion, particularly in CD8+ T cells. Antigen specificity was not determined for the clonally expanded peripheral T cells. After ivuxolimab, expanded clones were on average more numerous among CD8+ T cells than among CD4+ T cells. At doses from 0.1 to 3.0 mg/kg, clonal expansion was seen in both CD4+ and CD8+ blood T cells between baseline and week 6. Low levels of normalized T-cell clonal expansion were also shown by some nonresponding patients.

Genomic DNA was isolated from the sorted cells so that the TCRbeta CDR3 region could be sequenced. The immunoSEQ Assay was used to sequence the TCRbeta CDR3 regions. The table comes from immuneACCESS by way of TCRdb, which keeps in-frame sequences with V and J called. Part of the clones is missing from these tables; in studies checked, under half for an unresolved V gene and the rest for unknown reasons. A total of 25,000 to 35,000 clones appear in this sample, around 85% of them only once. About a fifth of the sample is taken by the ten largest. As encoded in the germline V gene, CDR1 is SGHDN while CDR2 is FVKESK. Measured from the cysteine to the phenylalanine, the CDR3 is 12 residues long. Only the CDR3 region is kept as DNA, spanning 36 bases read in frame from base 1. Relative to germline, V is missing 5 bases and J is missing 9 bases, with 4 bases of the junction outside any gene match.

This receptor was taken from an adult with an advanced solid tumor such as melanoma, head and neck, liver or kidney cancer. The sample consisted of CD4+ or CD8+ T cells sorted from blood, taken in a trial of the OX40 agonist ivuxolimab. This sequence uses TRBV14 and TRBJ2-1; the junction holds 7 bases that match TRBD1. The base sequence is TGTGCCAGCAGCGAGACAGGGTTTGAGCAGTTCTTC. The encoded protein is CASSETGFEQFF. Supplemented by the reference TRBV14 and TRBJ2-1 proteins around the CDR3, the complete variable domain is EAGVTQFPSHSVIEKGQTVTLRCDPISGHDNLYWYRRVMGKEIKFLLHFVKESKQDESGMPNNRFLAERTGGTYSTLKVQPAELEDSGVYFCASSETGFEQFFGPGTRLTVL.